This is a list of T cell receptor beta chains from one sample in a study of cytomegalovirus exposure and HLA in healthy donors. The protocol was immunoSEQ multiplex PCR, while the TCRdb copy is restricted to in-frame clones and leaves out a portion. The sample comprises some 130,000 clones, approximately 80% of which are singletons, and 1.8% rests with the top ten. Input material: PBMCs. These receptors came from a female donor in good health and CMV-seropositive. Each CDR3 is given with its conserved first and last residue. A D gene is named only where the DNA matches it firmly. Only part of the rows carry a size: once, few, many, or a class if the clone is expanded.

CDR3: CASSAGGRGRTTGELFF
DNA: TGTGCCAGCAGTGCAGGGGGCCGAGGCAGGACCACCGGGGAGCTGTTTTTT
D: TRBD1
size: NA
J: TRBJ2-2
V: TRBV25-1

CDR3: CASSGHSFGYEQYF
DNA: TGTGCCAGCAGTGGACACAGTTTTGGATACGAGCAGTACTTC
D: NA
size: NA
J: TRBJ2-7
V: TRBV6-5

CDR3: CASSHRGPGVETQYF
DNA: TGTGCCAGCAGCCACAGGGGGCCGGGAGTGGAGACCCAGTACTTC
D: TRBD1
size: NA
J: TRBJ2-5
V: TRBV7-9

CDR3: CASSLGLAGGSTDTQYF
DNA: TGTGCCAGCAGCCTAGGGCTAGCGGGGGGCAGCACAGATACGCAGTATTTT
D: TRBD2
size: NA
J: TRBJ2-3
V: TRBV11-3

CDR3: CASRFDRTSVRNEQFF
DNA: TGTGCCAGCAGGTTCGATCGGACTAGCGTGAGGAATGAGCAGTTCTTC
D: TRBD2
size: few
J: TRBJ2-1
V: TRBV7-2

CDR3: CASSFGQGPSYEQYF
DNA: TGCGCCAGCAGCTTCGGACAGGGGCCATCCTACGAGCAGTACTTC
D: TRBD1
size: NA
J: TRBJ2-7
V: TRBV4-1

CDR3: CASSSGDRLGINIQYF
DNA: TGCGCCAGCAGCTCGGGGGACAGGTTAGGAATAAACATTCAGTACTTC
D: TRBD1
size: NA
J: TRBJ2-4
V: TRBV5-1

CDR3: CASKDRAKNIQYF
DNA: TGTGCCAGCAAGGACAGGGCCAAAAACATTCAGTACTTC
D: TRBD1
size: NA
J: TRBJ2-4
V: TRBV6-1

CDR3: CASSIGQNIYEQYF
DNA: TGTGCCAGCAGCATCGGACAGAACATCTACGAGCAGTACTTC
D: NA
size: NA
J: TRBJ2-7
V: TRBV9

CDR3: CAWPRENTEAFF
DNA: TGTGCCTGGCCCAGGGAGAACACTGAAGCTTTCTTT
D: NA
size: NA
J: TRBJ1-1
V: TRBV30

CDR3: CASSSGQNTGELFF
DNA: TGTGCCAGCAGCTCGGGACAGAACACCGGGGAGCTGTTTTTT
D: NA
size: NA
J: TRBJ2-2
V: TRBV7-3

CDR3: CASSQDPGATYQPQHF
DNA: TGCGCCAGCAGCCAAGATCCTGGGGCGACCTATCAGCCCCAGCATTTT
D: NA
size: NA
J: TRBJ1-5
V: TRBV4-1

CDR3: CASRPAGGPDTQYF
DNA: TGCGCCAGCAGACCAGCGGGAGGGCCAGATACGCAGTATTTT
D: TRBD2
size: NA
J: TRBJ2-3
V: TRBV4-1

CDR3: CASSHLGQGLNIQYF
DNA: TGTGCCAGCAGCCACCTCGGACAGGGTCTAAACATTCAGTACTTC
D: TRBD1
size: NA
J: TRBJ2-4
V: TRBV14

CDR3: CASNFDRISTEAFF
DNA: TGTGCCAGCAACTTCGACAGGATAAGTACTGAAGCTTTCTTT
D: NA
size: NA
J: TRBJ1-1
V: TRBV7-9

CDR3: CASSERGFADTQYF
DNA: TGTGCCAGCAGTGAAAGAGGGTTCGCAGATACGCAGTATTTT
D: NA
size: NA
J: TRBJ2-3
V: TRBV6-1

CDR3: CSAETNDIQYF
DNA: TGCAGTGCTGAGACTAATGACATTCAGTACTTC
D: NA
size: NA
J: TRBJ2-4
V: TRBV20-1

CDR3: CASSARDRGYEQYF
DNA: TGTGCCAGCAGCGCCCGGGACAGGGGCTACGAGCAGTACTTC
D: TRBD1
size: few
J: TRBJ2-7
V: TRBV9

CDR3: CASSPTGVLGYTF
DNA: TGTGCCAGCAGTCCTACAGGGGTCTTGGGCTACACCTTC
D: TRBD1
size: few
J: TRBJ1-2
V: TRBV6-5

CDR3: CASSQDLGGGNQPQHF
DNA: TGCGCCAGCAGCCAAGATCTCGGGGGAGGCAATCAGCCCCAGCATTTT
D: NA
size: NA
J: TRBJ1-5
V: TRBV4-1

CDR3: CASSYGLNYGYTF
DNA: TGTGCCAGCAGCTATGGTCTAAACTATGGCTACACCTTC
D: NA
size: NA
J: TRBJ1-2
V: TRBV7-6

CDR3: CASSRQGPGGNEQYF
DNA: TGTGCCAGCAGCAGACAGGGACCGGGGGGGAACGAGCAGTACTTC
D: NA
size: NA
J: TRBJ2-7
V: TRBV21-1